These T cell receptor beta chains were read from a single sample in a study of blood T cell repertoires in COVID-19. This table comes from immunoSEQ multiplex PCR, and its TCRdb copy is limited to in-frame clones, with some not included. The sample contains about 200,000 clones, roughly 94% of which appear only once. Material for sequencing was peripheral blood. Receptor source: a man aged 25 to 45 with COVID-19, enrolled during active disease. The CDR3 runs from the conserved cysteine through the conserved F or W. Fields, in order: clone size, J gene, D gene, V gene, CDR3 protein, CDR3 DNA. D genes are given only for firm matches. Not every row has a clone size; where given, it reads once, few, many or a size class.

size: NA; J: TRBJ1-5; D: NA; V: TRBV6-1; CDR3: CASSEWPGRNQPQHF; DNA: TGTGCCAGCAGTGAATGGCCGGGAAGAAATCAGCCCCAGCATTTT
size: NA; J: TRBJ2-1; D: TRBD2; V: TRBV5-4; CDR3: CASSASGNEQFF; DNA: TGTGCCAGCAGCGCTAGCGGGAATGAGCAGTTCTTC
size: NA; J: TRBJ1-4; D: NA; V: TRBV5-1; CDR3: CASSLGASGTNEKLFF; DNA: TGCGCCAGCAGCTTGGGTGCTTCGGGGACTAATGAAAAACTGTTTTTT
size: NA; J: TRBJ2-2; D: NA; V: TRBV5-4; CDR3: CASRTGTDSGELFF; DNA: TGTGCCAGCAGGACCGGGACTGATTCCGGGGAGCTGTTTTTT
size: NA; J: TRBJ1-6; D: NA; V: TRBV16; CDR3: CASSSRTPNSPLHF; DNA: TGTGCCAGCAGCTCTCGGACACCAAATTCACCCCTCCACTTT
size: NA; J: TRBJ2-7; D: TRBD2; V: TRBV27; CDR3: CASSLRQVGGEQYF; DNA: TGTGCCAGCAGTTTAAGGCAGGTCGGGGGGGAGCAGTACTTC
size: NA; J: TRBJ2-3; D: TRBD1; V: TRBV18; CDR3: CASSPRQGVDTQYF; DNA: TGTGCCAGCTCACCACGGCAGGGGGTAGATACGCAGTATTTT
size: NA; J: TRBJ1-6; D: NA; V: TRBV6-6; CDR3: CASSSQESGSPLHF; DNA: TGTGCCAGCAGTTCGCAAGAAAGCGGTTCACCCCTCCACTTT
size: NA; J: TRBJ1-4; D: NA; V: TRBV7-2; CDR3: CASSPGRDGEKLFF; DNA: TGTGCCAGCAGCCCTGGGCGGGACGGAGAAAAACTGTTTTTT
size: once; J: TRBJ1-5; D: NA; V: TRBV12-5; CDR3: CASGPTVSNQPQHF; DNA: TGTGCTAGTGGTCCTACAGTCAGCAATCAGCCCCAGCATTTT
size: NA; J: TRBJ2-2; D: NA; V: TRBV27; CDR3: CASSTRAAGDQTGELFF; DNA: TGTGCCAGCAGTACGCGGGCGGCAGGGGATCAAACCGGGGAGCTGTTTTTT
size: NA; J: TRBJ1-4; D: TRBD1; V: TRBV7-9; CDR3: CASSRLGQGLDEKLFF; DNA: TGTGCCAGCAGCCGGTTGGGACAGGGGCTCGATGAAAAACTGTTTTTT
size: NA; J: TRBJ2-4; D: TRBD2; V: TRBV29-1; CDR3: CSVRDGGSAKNIQYF; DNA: TGCAGCGTCCGAGACGGGGGGTCGGCCAAAAACATTCAGTACTTC
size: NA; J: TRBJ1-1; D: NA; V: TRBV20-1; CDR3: CSARTRGRAFF; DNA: TGCAGTGCTCGGACCAGGGGTAGGGCTTTCTTT
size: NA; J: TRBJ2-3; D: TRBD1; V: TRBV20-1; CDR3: CSASFRTGATDTQYF; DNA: TGCAGTGCTAGTTTTAGGACAGGGGCAACAGATACGCAGTATTTT
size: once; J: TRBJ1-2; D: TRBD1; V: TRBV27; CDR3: CASSPGTGESYGYTF; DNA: TGTGCCAGCAGTCCGGGGACAGGGGAGAGCTATGGCTACACCTTC
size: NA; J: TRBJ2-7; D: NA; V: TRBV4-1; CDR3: CASSQPRTGSYEQYF; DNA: TGCGCCAGCAGCCAACCTCGGACGGGATCCTACGAGCAGTACTTC
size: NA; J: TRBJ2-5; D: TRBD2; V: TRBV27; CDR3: CASRVAGNQETQYF; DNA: TGTGCCAGCAGGGTAGCGGGGAACCAAGAGACCCAGTACTTC
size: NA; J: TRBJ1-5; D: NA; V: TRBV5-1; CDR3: CASSTGTGNQPQHF; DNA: TGCGCCAGCAGCACAGGGACCGGCAATCAGCCCCAGCATTTT
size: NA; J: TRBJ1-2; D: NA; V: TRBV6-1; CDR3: CASSEGLVQGNGYTF; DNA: TGTGCCAGCAGTGAAGGGTTAGTCCAGGGGAATGGCTACACCTTC